This TCR beta chain is from a study of blood T cell repertoires in COVID-19. In the study overall: Both acute and convalescent COVID-19 samples were obtained from the United States, Italy and Spain. T cells, B-cell-depleted T cells, or PBMCs supplied cDNA or gDNA.

Germline values: CDR1 SGHRS, CDR2 YFSETQ. V dropped 4 bases and J dropped 2 bases, with 13 bases sitting between them. CDR3 length: 14 amino acids. As originally analysed: Amplifying reference gene primers gave estimates of nucleated cell counts. The protocol was immunoSEQ multiplex PCR, while the TCRdb copy is restricted to in-frame clones and leaves out a portion. Clone size and the V and J calls come from that table; the DNA yielded D and trimming. The table lists about 75,000 clones, 87% of them singletons. The sample consisted of peripheral blood. The V and J genes are TRBV5-1 and TRBJ2-7, with D unclear. The clonotype comes from a woman between 45 and 65 years old with acute or convalescent COVID-19. The CDR3 nucleotides are TGCGCCAGCAGCCTAGTTGTTCAGCCCTACGAGCAGTACTTC. Residues: CASSLVVQPYEQYF.